These 29 T cell receptor beta chains originate from one sample sequenced in a study of T cell responses to AZD1222 COVID-19 vaccine. Using immunoSEQ multiplex PCR, the repertoire was profiled, and TCRdb retains in-frame clones only, with some absent. The table has about 97,000 clones, around 87% seen once; the top ten hold about 9.4%. The sequenced sample was peripheral blood, obtained 28 days after the second AZD1222 dose. The receptor set was obtained from an adult who received the AZD1222 COVID-19 vaccine.

The rearrangement links TRBV18 to TRBJ1-5, with 7 bases identical to TRBD1. The germline V gene encodes CDR1 KGHSH and CDR2 LQKENI. This CDR3 is built from 14 residues. J lost 3 bases, V lost 3 bases, and 2 bases had no gene match. In nucleotides, the CDR3 is TGTGCCAGCTCACCCGGACAGGCCAATCAGCCCCAGCATTTT. It yields the protein CASSPGQANQPQHF.

This clone was recorded a few times. The chain combines TRBV23-1 with TRBJ1-1; D call uncertain. TRBV23-1 is treated as an ORF (open reading frame) with a function not yet certain. Trimming stripped 0 bases from V and 7 bases from J, with 9 bases between. The CDR3 is 13 residues long. The CDR3 DNA follows: TGCGCCAGCAGTCAATCGAGGGCGCTTGAAGCTTTCTTT. It specifies CASSQSRALEAFF.

This chain uses TRBV29-1 with TRBJ1-1, with D possibly being TRBD1 (6 bases). V lost 5 bases to trimming and J lost 2 bases, with 15 bases between them. Germline CDR1 is SQVTM and CDR2 is ANQGSEA. The CDR3 spans 14 residues. The CDR3 here is CSVNGGGINTEAFF. The DNA of the CDR3 is TGCAGCGTTAACGGGGGCGGGATCAACACTGAAGCTTTCTTT.

This chain joins TRBV7-2 and TRBJ2-7; 9 positions agree with TRBD1. The V gene end was trimmed by 5 bases and the J gene end by 4 bases; junction bases not matched to a gene: 9. Germline V lookup: CDR1 SGHTA, CDR2 FQGNSA. The CDR3 runs to 15 residues. This CDR3 is CASSRPGQGKYEQYF. CDR3 DNA: TGTGCCAGCAGCAGACCGGGACAGGGAAAGTACGAGCAGTACTTC.

DNA for the CDR3: TGTGCCAGCACCCATTCCGGTGGCGGCGGAACAAACTATGGCTACACCTTC. This sequence encodes CASTHSGGGGTNYGYTF. This rearrangement joins TRBV2 to TRBJ1-2; no clear D. V was trimmed by 7 bases and J by 2 bases, leaving 23 bases between them. From germline, CDR1 is SNHLY and CDR2 FYNNEI. The CDR3 contains 17 residues.

The V gene is TRBV4-2, the J gene TRBJ2-7; 7 nucleotides line up with TRBD1. Losses at the gene ends were 1 base for V and 0 bases for J; bases not matched to a gene: 3. Germline-derived CDR1 and CDR2 are LGHNA and YNFKEQ. The CDR3 contains 15 residues. In DNA, the CDR3 is TGTGCCAGCAGCCAAGTCCCAGGGGGCTCCTACGAGCAGTACTTC. It encodes CASSQVPGGSYEQYF.

This clone was picked up one time. The chain employs TRBV9 and TRBJ1-3; 7 bases align to TRBD1. Germline assignment: CDR1 SGDLS and CDR2 YYNGEE. V was clipped by 4 bases and J by 2 bases; unmatched bases: 9. The length of the CDR3 is 16 residues. CDR3 loop: CASSSRQGGTGNTIYF. As DNA, the CDR3 is TGTGCCAGCAGCTCCCGACAGGGAGGAACTGGAAACACCATATATTTT.

The chain couples TRBV7-9 to TRBJ2-7; TRBD1 matches at 9 bases. The V and J ends lost 5 bases and 2 bases, in that order; junction bases with no gene match: 7. Germline V gene sequence: CDR1 SEHNR, CDR2 FQNEAQ (reference sequence). The CDR3 consists of 15 residues. This CDR3 is CASSARTGDPYEQYF. The CDR3 DNA reads TGTGCCAGCAGCGCGAGGACAGGGGACCCCTACGAGCAGTACTTC.

This clone was seen more than once but under ten times. The chain uses TRBV28 and TRBJ1-2; 10 nucleotides line up with TRBD1. The trim removed 1 base at V and 4 bases at J, leaving 3 bases unmatched. The germline CDR1 and CDR2 sequences are MDHEN and SYDVKM. The length of the CDR3 is 15 residues. CDR3 in amino acids: CASSLSRTGGYGYTF. The CDR3 DNA reads TGTGCCAGCAGTTTATCTCGGACAGGGGGCTATGGCTACACCTTC.

V is TRBV5-1 and J is TRBJ2-7; TRBD2 aligns across 7 bases. CDR1 is SGHRS and CDR2 is YFSETQ in the germline V gene. V was pared by 0 bases and J by 6 bases, with 9 bases of the junction left unmatched. The CDR3 totals 15 residues. CDR3 in amino acids: CASSLASSGLPEQYF. CDR3 nucleotides: TGCGCCAGCAGCTTGGCCTCTAGCGGCCTTCCCGAGCAGTACTTC.

The J gene is TRBJ2-7, the V gene TRBV7-9, with a tentative D call TRBD1 (5 bases). Germline V gene data show CDR1 as SEHNR and CDR2 as FQNEAQ (reference sequence). The CDR3 contains 14 residues. V was shortened by 3 bases and J by 0 bases, with 9 bases between the two germline ends. CDR3 sequence: CASSLTELSYEQYF. CDR3 nucleotides: TGTGCCAGCAGCTTGACAGAACTCTCCTACGAGCAGTACTTC.

This clone showed up just a few times. The chain is built from TRBV7-9 and TRBJ2-2; possibly TRBD1 for D (5 bases). The CDR3 length is 15 residues. Germline CDR1 reads SEHNR; CDR2 reads FQNEAQ (reference sequence). Trimming took 5 bases from V and 1 from J, leaving 11 bases between them. CDR3 sequence (DNA): TGTGCCAGCAGCATTCCTCAGGGGAACACCGGGGAGCTGTTTTTT. Residues: CASSIPQGNTGELFF.

The chain links TRBV11-3 to TRBJ1-1, with D uncertain. Per germline, CDR1 SGHNT and CDR2 YENEEA. The CDR3 extends over 13 amino acids. V gave up 2 bases and J gave up 5 bases, with 9 bases separating them. The chain's CDR3 is CASSLKAGTEAFF. In DNA, the CDR3 is TGTGCCAGCAGCTTAAAGGCCGGGACTGAAGCTTTCTTT.

The J gene is TRBJ2-5, the V gene TRBV3-1 (or the pseudogene TRBV3-2); 14 bases map to TRBD2. V shed 3 bases and J 7 bases; nucleotides not matched to a gene: 13. The CDR3 loop spans 18 amino acids. Germline V gives CDR1 LGHDT, CDR2 YNNKEL (reference sequence). CDR3 sequence (DNA): TGTGCCAGCAGCCACCCTGGGACTAGCGGGGGCCTACTCGGGACCCAGTACTTC. Amino acid sequence: CASSHPGTSGGLLGTQYF.

This clone was seen just once. The rearrangement joins TRBV5-1 to TRBJ1-1; possible D gene TRBD1, 5 bases. Deletions cut 1 base from V and 4 bases from J, with 11 bases between. The CDR3 runs to 14 residues. Germline-derived CDR1 and CDR2 are SGHRS and YFSETQ. The CDR3: CASSLLGGGTEAFF. Here the CDR3 DNA reads TGCGCCAGCAGCTTGTTGGGGGGTGGCACTGAAGCTTTCTTT.

V is TRBV3-1 (or the pseudogene TRBV3-2) and J is TRBJ1-3; no clear D gene. The CDR3 runs 15 residues. Germline CDR1 LGHDT, CDR2 YNNKEL (reference sequence). V shed 4 bases and J shed 4 bases, with 14 bases lying between them. The CDR3 loop is CASSPGSTAGNTIYF. CDR3 in DNA: TGTGCCAGCAGCCCGGGTAGTACGGCCGGAAACACCATATATTTT.

The chain has TRBV3-1 (or the pseudogene TRBV3-2) and TRBJ1-1, with a tentative D call TRBD1 (6 bases). Germline values: CDR1 LGHDT, CDR2 YNNKEL (reference sequence). This CDR3 has 14 residues. Trimming cost V 2 bases and J 3 bases, with 10 bases left between them. CDR3 region: CASSQSGAHTEAFF. CDR3 in DNA: TGTGCCAGCAGCCAATCAGGGGCGCACACTGAAGCTTTCTTT.

The chain recombines TRBV7-3 with TRBJ1-1; perhaps TRBD1 as D (6 bases). The CDR3 covers 13 residues. The V end was cut by 2 bases, the J end by 6 bases, with 10 bases between. Germline V lookup: CDR1 SGHTA, CDR2 FQGTGA. CDR3 amino acids: CASSLGGAAEAFF. DNA of the CDR3: TGTGCCAGCAGCTTAGGGGGCGCGGCTGAAGCTTTCTTT. Looking up the rest from reference TRBV7-3 and TRBJ1-1 gives the full variable domain: GAGVSQTPSNKVTEKGKYVELRCDPISGHTALYWYRQSLGQGPEFLIYFQGTGAADDSGLPNDRFFAVRPEGSVSTLKIQRTERGDSAVYLCASSLGGAAEAFFGQGTRLTVV.

This chain links TRBV4-1 with TRBJ1-4; D is undetermined. The CDR3 is made up of 12 amino acids. The germline gives CDR1 MGHRA, CDR2 YSYEKL. V was cut by 1 base and J by 7 bases, with 4 bases left in between. The CDR3 reads CASSQAGEKLFF. The CDR3 bases are TGCGCCAGCAGCCAAGCAGGTGAAAAACTGTTTTTT.

The rearrangement links TRBV9 to TRBJ2-5, with 9 bases aligning to TRBD2. The CDR3 has 16 residues. V dropped 3 bases and J dropped 5; count of bases not matched to a gene: 11. Germline V gene lookup returns CDR1 SGDLS and CDR2 YYNGEE. DNA for the CDR3: TGTGCCAGCAGCGCGACTAGCGGACCACTCTTGGAGACCCAGTACTTC. It encodes CASSATSGPLLETQYF.

The V gene is TRBV9, the J gene TRBJ2-7, with D possibly matching TRBD1 (5 bases). Trimming shortened V by 4 bases and J by 3 bases, and 17 bases separated the two germline ends. Looked up from germline, CDR1 is SGDLS and CDR2 is YYNGEE. The CDR3 sequence is 15 residues long. The CDR3 bases are TGTGCCAGCAGCCCCATGAGGACAACCTTCTACGAGCAGTACTTC. Its translation: CASSPMRTTFYEQYF.

This rearrangement joins TRBV6-5 to TRBJ1-2, with D hard to call. V gave up 2 bases and J gave up 3 bases, with 10 bases separating them. There are 14 residues in the CDR3. From germline, CDR1 is MNHEY and CDR2 SVGAGI. In nucleotides, the CDR3 is TGTGCCAGCAGTTACAGTGGGGAGGACTATGGCTACACCTTC. Translated: CASSYSGEDYGYTF.

This chain links TRBV29-1 with TRBJ1-2, with 7 bases that match TRBD1. CDR1 is SQVTM and CDR2 is ANQGSEA in the germline V gene. CDR3 size: 11 residues. The V gene end was trimmed by 8 bases and the J gene end by 8 bases; junction bases not matched to a gene: 8. The CDR3 reads CSSRQGWGYTF. The CDR3 DNA sequence: TGCAGCAGCAGACAGGGCTGGGGCTACACCTTC.

The chain carries TRBV5-6 and TRBJ2-2; D gene unclear. The CDR3 sequence is 16 residues long. From germline, CDR1 is SGHDT and CDR2 YYEEEE. Trimming cost V 0 bases and J 3 bases, with 12 bases left between them. The CDR3 region has the DNA TGTGCCAGCAGCTTGGACGTCGCGAGGCACACCGGGGAGCTGTTTTTT. Amino acid sequence: CASSLDVARHTGELFF.

The chain combines TRBV7-2 with TRBJ2-5, with 7 bases fitting TRBD1. Per the germline V gene, CDR1 is SGHTA and CDR2 is FQGNSA. CDR3 length equals 14 residues. Unmatched junction bases numbered 8, after V lost 1 base and J lost 9 bases. CDR3 protein: CASSLGGQSKAQYF. The CDR3 region has the DNA TGTGCCAGCAGCTTAGGGGGACAGTCCAAGGCCCAGTACTTC.

This chain links TRBV14 with TRBJ2-7; no definite D call. Germline V gene sequence: CDR1 SGHDN, CDR2 FVKESK. The CDR3 covers 13 residues. Trimming removed 1 base from V and 2 bases from J, with 6 bases in between. CDR3 sequence reads: CASSQAVTYEQYF. CDR3 coding DNA: TGTGCCAGCAGCCAAGCTGTTACCTACGAGCAGTACTTC.

This chain links TRBV7-2 with TRBJ2-5; 8 nucleotides align to TRBD1. The CDR3 is 14 residues long. The V gene's germline CDR1 is SGHTA and CDR2 FQGNSA. Trimming cost V 3 bases and J 1 base; bases outside gene matches: 1. CDR3 DNA sequence: TGTGCCAGCAGCTTCGACAGGGGCCAAGAGACCCAGTACTTC. Protein sequence: CASSFDRGQETQYF.

This sequence joins TRBV5-1 and TRBJ1-2; 7 bases line up with TRBD1. V shed 2 bases, J shed 4 bases, and the junction held 2 bases outside the gene matches. The CDR3 consists of 13 residues. Germline lookup yields CDR1 SGHRS and CDR2 YFSETQ. The CDR3 DNA is TGCGCCAGCAGCTTTCGACAGGGCTATGGCTACACCTTC. This translates into CASSFRQGYGYTF.

The chain carries TRBV10-3 and TRBJ2-1; possible D gene TRBD2, 7 bases. The CDR3 covers 20 residues. V lost 2 bases and J lost 0, with 23 bases in between. From germline, CDR1 is ENHRY and CDR2 SYGVKD. The DNA of the CDR3 is TGTGCCATCAGTGAGCCGGGGAGGTGGGGGGGCTCGAGCTCCTACAATGAGCAGTTCTTC. Its protein is CAISEPGRWGGSSSYNEQFF.